The 17 T cell receptor beta chains listed next were all sequenced from one sample in a study of cytomegalovirus exposure and HLA in healthy donors. PCR was performed using 60 Vbeta and 13 Jbeta primers. Assay used: immunoSEQ multiplex PCR; TCRdb lists only in-frame clones, some missing. The data contain roughly 97,000 clones, around 73% of them singletons. The sample consisted of PBMCs. These receptors all come from a man between 40 and 49 years old in good health and CMV-seronegative.

Here the CDR3 reads CASIRTGSSAEAFF. In DNA form, the CDR3 reads TGTGCCAGCATCCGGACAGGGTCATCAGCTGAAGCTTTCTTT. The J gene is TRBJ1-1, the V gene TRBV2; the match to TRBD1 covers 8 bases. V gave up 7 bases and J gave up 6 bases; unmatched junction bases: 10. The CDR3 totals 14 residues. CDR1 is SNHLY, CDR2 FYNNEI, per germline.

The table lists this clone with a few counts. The V and J genes are TRBV16 and TRBJ1-1, with a possible D match to TRBD1 (5 bases). Trimming removed 0 bases from V and 4 bases from J, with 9 bases in between. The germline CDR1 and CDR2 sequences are KGHSY and FQNENV. The length of the CDR3 is 14 residues. CDR3 bases: TGTGCCAGCAGCCAATCGGGGGGGACCACTGAAGCTTTCTTT. It specifies CASSQSGGTTEAFF.

This clone is a singleton in its sample. V gene TRBV11-3 combines with J gene TRBJ2-2, with D possibly matching TRBD2 (6 bases). The CDR3 covers 15 residues. Trimming took off 5 bases at V and 0 bases at J, with 10 bases between the two ends. Germline CDR1 SGHNT, CDR2 YENEEA. DNA for the CDR3: TGTGCCAGCAGCAGAGGGACTGCGAACACCGGGGAGCTGTTTTTT. Translation: CASSRGTANTGELFF.

The rearrangement uses TRBV5-6 and TRBJ2-1, with D perhaps TRBD1 (6 bases). The CDR3 has 17 residues. The V gene's germline CDR1 is SGHDT and CDR2 YYEEEE. V lost 0 bases and J lost 1, with 14 bases in between. This CDR3 is CASSLGTAGGSYNEQFF. CDR3 DNA: TGTGCCAGCAGCTTGGGGACAGCTGGGGGTTCCTACAATGAGCAGTTCTTC.

The rearrangement links TRBV28 to TRBJ2-2, with 10 positions matching TRBD2. The CDR3 runs 15 residues. From germline, CDR1 is MDHEN and CDR2 SYDVKM. V trimming: 6 bases; J trimming: 4 bases; junction bases outside the gene matches: 5. DNA for the CDR3: TGTGCCAGCAGAAAGCGGGGGGGCCCCACCGGGGAGCTGTTTTTT. Amino acid sequence: CASRKRGGPTGELFF. The full variable domain, its missing parts supplied by reference TRBV28 and TRBJ2-2, is DVKVTQSSRYLVKRTGEKVFLECVQDMDHENMFWYRQDPGLGLRLIYFSYDVKMKEKGDIPEGYSVSREKKERFSLILESASTNQTSMYLCASRKRGGPTGELFFGEGSRLTVL.

This rearrangement joins TRBV11-3 to TRBJ1-1; D may be TRBD1 (5 bases). This CDR3 has 15 residues. Germline loops: CDR1 SGHNT, CDR2 YENEEA. Trimming pared 0 bases from V and 0 bases from J, leaving 8 bases between. This CDR3 reads CASSLDGGMNTEAFF. CDR3 DNA sequence: TGTGCCAGCAGCTTAGATGGGGGGATGAACACTGAAGCTTTCTTT.

As to this clone: Compared with germline, one end of the junction differs, possibly owing to a read error. The chain has TRBV15 and TRBJ1-2; a possible D gene is TRBD1 (6 bases). The CDR3 is 13 residues long. Germline CDR1 reads LNHNV; CDR2 reads YYDKDF (reference sequence). The CDR3 loop is CATSGERGYQNIF. CDR3 DNA sequence: TGTGCCACCAGCGGCGAAAGGGGGTACCAAAACATCTTC.

The V and J genes are TRBV18 and TRBJ1-4; 7 positions match TRBD1. Germline CDR1 and CDR2: KGHSH and LQKENI. V shed 5 bases, J shed 8 bases, and the junction held 11 bases outside the gene matches. The CDR3 sequence is 15 residues long. For the CDR3, the DNA is TGTGCCAGCTCATCGAGGACAGGTGGAGGAGAAAAACTGTTTTTT. Its translation: CASSSRTGGGEKLFF.

The table lists this clone with a few counts. This rearrangement joins TRBV2 to TRBJ1-1, with 9 bases lining up with TRBD1. The J segment lost 4 bases and the V segment lost 9 bases, leaving 9 bases of the junction unmatched. Germline V gene sequence: CDR1 SNHLY, CDR2 FYNNEI. This CDR3 region has 14 residues. The CDR3 nucleotides read TGTGCCAGTAGTACAGGGGGCCGTGGCACTGAAGCTTTCTTT. As protein: CASSTGGRGTEAFF.

The V call is TRBV28, the J call TRBJ2-2; TRBD1 agrees at 11 bases. Germline V gives CDR1 MDHEN, CDR2 SYDVKM. Losses at the gene ends were 7 bases for V and 7 bases for J; bases not matched to a gene: 11. The length of the CDR3 is 16 residues. The DNA of the CDR3 is TGTGCCAGCATCCAAGGACAGGGGGCAAGGAACGGGGAGCTGTTTTTT. Translation gives CASIQGQGARNGELFF. The whole variable domain, remainder taken from reference TRBV28 and TRBJ2-2, is DVKVTQSSRYLVKRTGEKVFLECVQDMDHENMFWYRQDPGLGLRLIYFSYDVKMKEKGDIPEGYSVSREKKERFSLILESASTNQTSMYLCASIQGQGARNGELFFGEGSRLTVL.

This clone was counted only a few times. The V gene is TRBV18, the J gene TRBJ1-2; 10 bases map to TRBD1. The CDR3 runs 14 residues. Germline V lookup: CDR1 KGHSH, CDR2 LQKENI. Unmatched junction bases numbered 5, after V lost 3 bases and J lost 7 bases. The CDR3 is CASSPEGQGTGYTF. As DNA, the CDR3 is TGTGCCAGCTCACCCGAGGGACAGGGGACTGGCTACACCTTC.

V and J are TRBV4-2 and TRBJ2-1; TRBD1 aligns across 9 bases. Germline V CDR1 and CDR2: LGHNA, YNFKEQ. The CDR3 spans 16 residues. With V trimmed by 0 bases and J by 6 bases, 6 bases remained unmatched. In DNA form, the CDR3 reads TGTGCCAGCAGCCAAGATACGGGACAGGGTTTCAATGAGCAGTTCTTC. This encodes CASSQDTGQGFNEQFF.

The chain carries TRBV5-6 and TRBJ2-3; D is uncertain. Per germline, CDR1 SGHDT and CDR2 YYEEEE. This CDR3 contains 11 residues. V was clipped by 0 bases and J by 8 bases, with 4 bases between them. The CDR3 DNA sequence: TGTGCCAGCAGCTTGGGTCGTACGCAGTATTTT. Residues: CASSLGRTQYF.

V usage is TRBV5-1 and J usage is TRBJ2-7, with 10 bases aligning to TRBD1. The CDR3 sequence is 16 residues long. Germline V lookup: CDR1 SGHRS, CDR2 YFSETQ. V lost 4 bases to trimming and J lost 5 bases; unmatched junction nucleotides: 12. CDR3 DNA: TGCGCCAGCAGCCCATCCCTAGGGGACAGGGGCCACGAGCAGTACTTC. As protein: CASSPSLGDRGHEQYF.

Here the CDR3 DNA reads TGCGCCAGCAGCCAAGGTCGTCTCGGGGTAGGTGGCTACACCTTC. It encodes CASSQGRLGVGGYTF. The J gene is TRBJ1-2, the V gene TRBV4-3; no definite D call. The length of the CDR3 is 15 residues. V was cut by 1 base and J by 7 bases, with 16 bases left in between. Germline CDR1 and CDR2: LGHNA and YSLEER.

J is TRBJ2-3 and V is TRBV6-4; TRBD2 matches 11 bases. This CDR3 is 15 amino acids long. Trimming removed 5 bases from V and 5 bases from J; junction bases left unmatched: 6. Germline CDR1 and CDR2: MRHNA and SNTAGT. CDR3 DNA: TGTGCCAGCAGTTCCACTAGCGGGGGAGGAGATACGCAGTATTTT. This translates into CASSSTSGGGDTQYF.

This clone turned up a few times. The CDR3 region has the DNA TGTGCCAGCAGCCTCGGACAGGGGAGCTACACCTTC. Translated, it gives CASSLGQGSYTF. The rearrangement joins TRBV7-2 to TRBJ1-2, with 9 bases identical to TRBD1. The CDR3 length is 12 residues. The trim removed 5 bases at V and 9 bases at J, leaving 4 bases unmatched. The germline V gene has CDR1 SGHTA and CDR2 FQGNSA.